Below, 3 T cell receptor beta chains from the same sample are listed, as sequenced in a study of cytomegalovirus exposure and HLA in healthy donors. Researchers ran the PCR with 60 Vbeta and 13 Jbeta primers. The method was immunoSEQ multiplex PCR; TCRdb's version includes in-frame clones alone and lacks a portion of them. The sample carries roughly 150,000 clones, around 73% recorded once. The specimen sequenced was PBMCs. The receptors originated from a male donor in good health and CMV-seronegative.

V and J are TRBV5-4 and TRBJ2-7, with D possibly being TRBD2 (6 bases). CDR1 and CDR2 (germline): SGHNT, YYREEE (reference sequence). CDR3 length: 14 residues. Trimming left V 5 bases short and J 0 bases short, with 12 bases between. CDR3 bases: TGTGCCAGCAGAAGCCCCGGGAGCTCCTACGAGCAGTACTTC. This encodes CASRSPGSSYEQYF.

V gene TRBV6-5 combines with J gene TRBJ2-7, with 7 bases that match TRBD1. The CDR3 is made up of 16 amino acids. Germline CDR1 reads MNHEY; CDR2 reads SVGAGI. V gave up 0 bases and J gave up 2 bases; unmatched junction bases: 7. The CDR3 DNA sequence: TGTGCCAGCAGTTACTCCGGGACAGTTCATCCCTACGAGCAGTACTTC. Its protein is CASSYSGTVHPYEQYF.

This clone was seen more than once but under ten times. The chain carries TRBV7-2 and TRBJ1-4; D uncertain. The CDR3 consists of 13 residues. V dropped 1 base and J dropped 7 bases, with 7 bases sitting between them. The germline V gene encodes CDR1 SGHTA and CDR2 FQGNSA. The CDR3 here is CASSLGPSEKLFF. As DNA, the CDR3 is TGTGCCAGCAGCTTAGGCCCCAGTGAAAAACTGTTTTTT. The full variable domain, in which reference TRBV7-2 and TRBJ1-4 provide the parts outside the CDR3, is GAGVSQSPSNKVTEKGKDVELRCDPISGHTALYWYRQSLGQGLEFLIYFQGNSAPDKSGLPSDRFSAERTGGSVSTLTIQRTQQEDSAVYLCASSLGPSEKLFFGSGTQLSVL.